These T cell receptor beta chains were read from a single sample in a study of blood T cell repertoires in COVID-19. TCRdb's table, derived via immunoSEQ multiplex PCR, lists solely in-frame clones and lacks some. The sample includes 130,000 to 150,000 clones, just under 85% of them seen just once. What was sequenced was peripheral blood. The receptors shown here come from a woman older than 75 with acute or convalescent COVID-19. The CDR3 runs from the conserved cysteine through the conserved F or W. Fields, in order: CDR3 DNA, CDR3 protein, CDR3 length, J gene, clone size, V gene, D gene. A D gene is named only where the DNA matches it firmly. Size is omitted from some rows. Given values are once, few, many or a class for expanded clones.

cdr3_nt: TGTGCCAGCAGAGGAATTTCAGGGGGGCTGGCAGATACGCAGTATTTT; cdr3_aa: CASRGISGGLADTQYF; cdr3_length: 16; j_call: TRBJ2-3; clone_size: NA; v_call: TRBV2; d_call: NA
cdr3_nt: TGTGCCAGCACGGCCTACAGGGGGCATGAAGCTTTCTTT; cdr3_aa: CASTAYRGHEAFF; cdr3_length: 13; j_call: TRBJ1-1; clone_size: NA; v_call: TRBV6-5; d_call: TRBD1
cdr3_nt: TGCGCCAGCAGTGAAGCAGGGTCAGATACGCAGTATTTT; cdr3_aa: CASSEAGSDTQYF; cdr3_length: 13; j_call: TRBJ2-3; clone_size: NA; v_call: TRBV10-1; d_call: NA
cdr3_nt: TGTGCCAGCAGTCCGTCCGGGGTGGGCTACACCTTC; cdr3_aa: CASSPSGVGYTF; cdr3_length: 12; j_call: TRBJ1-2; clone_size: NA; v_call: TRBV12-3/TRBV12-4; d_call: NA
cdr3_nt: TGTGCCAGCAGTTCAGGGGGCGAAGATACGCAGTATTTT; cdr3_aa: CASSSGGEDTQYF; cdr3_length: 13; j_call: TRBJ2-3; clone_size: NA; v_call: TRBV5-4; d_call: TRBD1
cdr3_nt: TGTGCCAGCTCACCACCGGACAGGGGGCGAAGGGACACTGAAGCTTTCTTT; cdr3_aa: CASSPPDRGRRDTEAFF; cdr3_length: 17; j_call: TRBJ1-1; clone_size: few; v_call: TRBV18; d_call: TRBD1
cdr3_nt: TGCAGCGTTGAAGATCAGGGGAGGGACACTGAAGCTTTCTTT; cdr3_aa: CSVEDQGRDTEAFF; cdr3_length: 14; j_call: TRBJ1-1; clone_size: NA; v_call: TRBV29-1; d_call: NA
cdr3_nt: TGCGCCAGCAGCCAAGTAGGCGGGGGGTCCTACGAGCAGTACTTC; cdr3_aa: CASSQVGGGSYEQYF; cdr3_length: 15; j_call: TRBJ2-7; clone_size: NA; v_call: TRBV4-1; d_call: TRBD2
cdr3_nt: TGCGCCAGCAGCTTGGAGGGGGCCGGAGAAAAACTGTTTTTT; cdr3_aa: CASSLEGAGEKLFF; cdr3_length: 14; j_call: TRBJ1-4; clone_size: NA; v_call: TRBV5-1; d_call: TRBD1
cdr3_nt: TGTGCTAGTGGTGCCGGGATGACTAATGAAAAACTGTTTTTT; cdr3_aa: CASGAGMTNEKLFF; cdr3_length: 14; j_call: TRBJ1-4; clone_size: NA; v_call: TRBV12-5; d_call: NA
cdr3_nt: TGCGCCAGCAGCCTGAACTTAGCGGGGGCTAGGGAGACCCAGTACTTC; cdr3_aa: CASSLNLAGARETQYF; cdr3_length: 16; j_call: TRBJ2-5; clone_size: once; v_call: TRBV5-1; d_call: TRBD2
cdr3_nt: TGCGCCAGCAGCTTGACAGCGAACACCGGGGAGCTGTTTTTT; cdr3_aa: CASSLTANTGELFF; cdr3_length: 14; j_call: TRBJ2-2; clone_size: NA; v_call: TRBV5-1; d_call: NA
cdr3_nt: TGTGCCAGCAGTGAGGGGGACAGTTACAATGAGCAGTTCTTC; cdr3_aa: CASSEGDSYNEQFF; cdr3_length: 14; j_call: TRBJ2-1; clone_size: NA; v_call: TRBV6-1; d_call: TRBD1
cdr3_nt: TGTGCCAGCAGCTTTGGCCAGGGTTGGAGTGGCTACACCTTC; cdr3_aa: CASSFGQGWSGYTF; cdr3_length: 14; j_call: TRBJ1-2; clone_size: NA; v_call: TRBV5-8; d_call: NA